The 2 T cell receptor beta chains below all came from one sample that was sequenced in a study of shared clonotypes between healthy human individuals. Sequencing was performed with immunoSEQ multiplex PCR; in TCRdb, only in-frame clones are kept and a portion is missing. Among roughly 2.6 million clones listed, around nine tenths were seen once. The sequencing sample was made of naive CD4+ T cells sorted from blood. Subset specified: CD45RA+ positively selected. These receptors were obtained from a man aged 18 to 29 in good health.

The chain is built from TRBV7-9 and TRBJ2-5; TRBD1 or TRBD2 may be the D gene (5 bases each). The V gene lost 0 bases and the J gene lost 1 base, with 9 bases spanning the gap. The CDR3 is 15 residues long. CDR1 and CDR2 (germline): SEHNR, FQNEAQ (reference sequence). CDR3 in amino acids: CASSLAGRPQETQYF. The CDR3 DNA reads as TGTGCCAGCAGCTTAGCGGGACGCCCCCAAGAGACCCAGTACTTC. Looking up the rest from reference TRBV7-9 and TRBJ2-5 gives the full variable domain: DTGVSQNPRHKITKRGQNVTFRCDPISEHNRLYWYRQTLGQGPEFLTYFQNEAQLEKSRLLSDRFSAERPKGSFSTLEIQRTEQGDSAMYLCASSLAGRPQETQYFGPGTRLLVL.

In this sample, this clone turned up a few times. The CDR3 coding sequence is TGTGCCATCAGCCCCTGGGAAGGGTTGGACTATGGCTACACCTTC. The encoded protein is CAISPWEGLDYGYTF. V usage is TRBV10-3 and J usage is TRBJ1-2; D ambiguous. The germline V and J ends were trimmed by 6 bases and 3 bases, with 17 bases remaining between them. The CDR3 runs 15 residues. Germline V gives CDR1 ENHRY, CDR2 SYGVKD.